What follows is one T cell receptor beta chain and its context. Its antigen is currently unknown. The entry originates in a study of graft-versus-host responses after intestinal transplantation. Study at large: Those transplanted obtained multivisceral, liver-intestinal, or isolated intestinal grafts. For two to four years after anti-thymocyte globulin induction, all recipients took tacrolimus and steroids.

Sequencing was performed with immunoSEQ multiplex PCR; in TCRdb, only in-frame clones are kept and a portion is missing. The data hold around 54,000 clones, with about 90% observed a single time. Study-level points and caveats: When patients had graft-donor T cell macrochimerism, their allografts held high graft-versus-host to host-versus-graft clonal ratios. Recipient marrow contained GvH clones, some of which appeared first in ileum or blood.

The germline V gene has CDR1 LNHDA and CDR2 SQIVND (reference sequence). The CDR3 consists of 13 residues. Trimming cost V 4 bases and J 6 bases, with 10 bases left between them. This receptor was obtained from a human patient who received an intestinal transplant, so some T cells may come from the graft donor. The genes are TRBV19 and TRBJ2-1, with D unresolved. Material: PBMCs, obtained about 93 weeks after intestinal transplant. The CDR3 reads CASSTALLNEQFF. In nucleotides, the CDR3 is TGTGCCAGTAGTACCGCCCTCCTCAATGAGCAGTTCTTC.